This TCR beta chain comes out of a study of shared clonotypes between healthy human individuals. CDR1 is SEHNR and CDR2 is FQNEAQ in the germline V gene (reference sequence). The CDR3 contains 15 residues. V lost 1 base and J lost 3; bases outside the gene matches: 3. Points from the study as a whole: Around 5.4% of naive CD4 clonotypes were common to a few donors. Larger estimated richness was generally recorded for naive subsets relative to memory subsets.

Clones were sequenced by immunoSEQ multiplex PCR, and TCRdb holds only the in-frame ones, with some missing. In the table there are about 1.5 million clones, approximately 98% of which are singletons. As for this clone: The antigen is not known.

The chain has TRBV7-9 and TRBJ2-7; TRBD2 aligns across 10 bases. The TCR sequence derives from a man aged 25-45 years in good health. Source material: naive CD4+ T cells sorted from blood. Subset noted: CD45RA+ positively selected. For the CDR3, the DNA is TGTGCCAGCAGCTTAGAAGCTAGCGGGAGCTACGAGCAGTACTTC. Protein sequence: CASSLEASGSYEQYF.